This TCR beta chain was recovered during a study of T cell responses to AZD1222 COVID-19 vaccine. Clones were read by immunoSEQ multiplex PCR, and TCRdb kept only the in-frame ones, dropping some. This sample carries 150,000 to 200,000 clones, about 92% of them seen once, and the ten largest clones take about 4.6%. The V end was cut by 7 bases, the J end by 2 bases, with 11 bases between. CDR1 SQVTM and CDR2 ANQGSEA come from the germline V gene. CDR3 length: 12 residues. The sequences come from peripheral blood, collected on day 0 of MenACWY control vaccination. The receptor was isolated from an adult in good health. The rearrangement uses TRBV29-1 and TRBJ1-1; D is uncertain. The CDR3 spells CSAQFVNTEAFF. The CDR3 DNA is TGCAGCGCCCAGTTTGTCAACACTGAAGCTTTCTTT. The entire variable domain, with the rest obtained from reference TRBV29-1 and TRBJ1-1, is as follows: SAVISQKPSRDICQRGTSLTIQCQVDSQVTMMFWYRQQPGQSLTLIATANQGSEATYESGFVIDKFPISRPNLTFSTLTVSNMSPEDSSIYLCSAQFVNTEAFFGQGTRLTVV.